This TCR beta chain appears in the sequencing data of a study of blood T cell repertoires in COVID-19. Whole-study context: The cDNA or gDNA used as material had been derived from T cells, B-cell-depleted T cells, or PBMCs.

This clone was counted only a few times. J gave up 4 bases and V 3 bases, and 4 bases lay outside the gene matches. Germline V gene sequence: CDR1 MGHRA, CDR2 YSYEKL. This CDR3 region has 15 residues. In the original analysis: Reference gene primer amplification gave estimated nucleated cell counts. Profiling relied on immunoSEQ multiplex PCR, and the TCRdb table lists in-frame clones only, not all of them. V and J calls and clone size follow that table, whereas D and trimming were derived from the DNA. This sample has some 240,000 clones, with approximately 80% found just once. The rearrangement joins TRBV4-1 to TRBJ1-5, with 9 bases identical to TRBD1. The clonotype originates from a woman in her 40s who had recovered from COVID-19. Sequencing used peripheral blood. In DNA, the CDR3 is TGCGCCAGCAGCCATACAGGGGGCGAGAATCAGCCCCAGCATTTT. Amino acid sequence: CASSHTGGENQPQHF.